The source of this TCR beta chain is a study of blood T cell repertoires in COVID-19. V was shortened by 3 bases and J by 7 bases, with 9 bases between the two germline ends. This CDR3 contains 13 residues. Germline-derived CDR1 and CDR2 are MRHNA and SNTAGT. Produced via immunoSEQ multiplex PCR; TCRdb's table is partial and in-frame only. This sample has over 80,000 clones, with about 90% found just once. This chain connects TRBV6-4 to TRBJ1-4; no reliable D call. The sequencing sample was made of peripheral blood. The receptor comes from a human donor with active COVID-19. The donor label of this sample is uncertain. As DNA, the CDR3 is TGTGCCAGCAGTGAAAACCCGGGTGAAAAACTGTTTTTT. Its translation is CASSENPGEKLFF.